Listed below are T cell receptor beta chains from one sample, sequenced in a study of T cell changes during pregnancy in multiple sclerosis. Libraries were prepared by immunoSEQ multiplex PCR; TCRdb keeps only in-frame clonotypes and omits some of them. The sample has approximately 41,000 clones; about 95% are singletons. This specimen was CD4+ T cells from peripheral blood mononuclear cells, taken in the second trimester of pregnancy. The receptors stem from a female donor with multiple sclerosis, enrolled in a pregnancy study. Each CDR3 is given with its conserved first and last residue. Fields, in order: CDR3 length, J gene, V gene, CDR3 protein.

length: 13; J: TRBJ1-2; V: TRBV11-2; CDR3: CASSLQLGYGYTF
length: 12; J: TRBJ2-7; V: TRBV15; CDR3: CATSRDSYEQYF
length: 15; J: TRBJ1-1; V: TRBV28; CDR3: CASSLPRGRTTEAFF
length: 17; J: TRBJ2-2; V: TRBV9; CDR3: CASSSRTGGLDTGELFF
length: 16; J: TRBJ2-1; V: TRBV25-1; CDR3: CASSEYETGGTDEQFF
length: 13; J: TRBJ1-1; V: TRBV7-2; CDR3: CASSLHKNTEAFF
length: 14; J: TRBJ1-3; V: TRBV9; CDR3: CASSRGPPQGDIYF
length: 13; J: TRBJ2-3; V: TRBV30; CDR3: CAWSVRGEDTQYF
length: 14; J: TRBJ1-5; V: TRBV9; CDR3: CASSPRAREGPQHF
length: 13; J: TRBJ1-4; V: TRBV6-1; CDR3: CATTGHSNEKLFF
length: 14; J: TRBJ1-1; V: TRBV27; CDR3: CASSLSRQGTEAFF